The rows below give T cell receptor beta chains drawn from one sample of a study of shared clonotypes between healthy human individuals. Using immunoSEQ multiplex PCR, the repertoire was profiled, and TCRdb retains in-frame clones only, with some absent. The table records a few million clones, over 90% of them present only once. The material sequenced was naive CD4+ T cells from PBMCs. These receptors were collected from a man aged 18-30 years in good health. Some clones in this sample may be carry-over from other donors' samples. The CDR3 runs from the conserved cysteine through the conserved F or W. The order of the fields is D gene, V gene, J gene, clone size, CDR3 protein, CDR3 DNA. A D gene is named only where the DNA matches it firmly. A row's size may be missing; if present it is once, few, many or a size class.

d_call: -; v_call: TRBV5-1; j_call: TRBJ1-1; clone_size: -; cdr3_aa: CASSLGQAEAFF; cdr3_nt: TGCGCCAGCAGCTTGGGACAGGCTGAAGCTTTCTTT
d_call: -; v_call: TRBV5-1; j_call: TRBJ2-5; clone_size: -; cdr3_aa: CASSWGHQETQYF; cdr3_nt: TGCGCCAGCAGTTGGGGACACCAAGAGACCCAGTACTTC
d_call: -; v_call: TRBV4-1; j_call: TRBJ2-5; clone_size: once; cdr3_aa: CASSRLGRTVQETQYF; cdr3_nt: TGCGCCAGCAGCCGATTAGGAAGGACAGTACAAGAGACCCAGTACTTC
d_call: TRBD1; v_call: TRBV2; j_call: TRBJ1-1; clone_size: -; cdr3_aa: CASIPGQGNTEAFF; cdr3_nt: TGTGCCAGCATTCCTGGACAGGGGAACACTGAAGCTTTCTTT
d_call: TRBD2; v_call: TRBV11-1; j_call: TRBJ2-3; clone_size: -; cdr3_aa: CASSFSGRGNGDTQYF; cdr3_nt: TGTGCCAGCAGCTTTAGCGGGAGAGGGAACGGAGATACGCAGTATTTT
d_call: TRBD1; v_call: TRBV28; j_call: TRBJ2-7; clone_size: -; cdr3_aa: CASSFRLRGQGNEQYF; cdr3_nt: TGTGCCAGCAGTTTCCGCCTGCGCGGACAGGGTAACGAGCAGTACTTC
d_call: -; v_call: TRBV6-5; j_call: TRBJ2-7; clone_size: -; cdr3_aa: CASSYRHRGLYEQYF; cdr3_nt: TGTGCCAGCAGTTACCGTCATAGAGGCCTCTACGAGCAGTACTTC
d_call: TRBD1; v_call: TRBV19; j_call: TRBJ1-2; clone_size: -; cdr3_aa: CASNTRGGTGVGYTF; cdr3_nt: TGTGCCAGTAACACAAGAGGGGGGACAGGTGTCGGCTACACCTTC
d_call: -; v_call: TRBV5-4; j_call: TRBJ2-1; clone_size: -; cdr3_aa: CASSLSSINEQFF; cdr3_nt: TGTGCCAGCAGCTTGTCCAGTATCAATGAGCAGTTCTTC
d_call: -; v_call: TRBV6-6; j_call: TRBJ2-1; clone_size: -; cdr3_aa: CASSLDHYNEQFF; cdr3_nt: TGTGCCAGCAGTTTGGACCATTACAATGAGCAGTTCTTC
d_call: -; v_call: TRBV28; j_call: TRBJ2-7; clone_size: -; cdr3_aa: CASRPGSGLSSYEQYF; cdr3_nt: TGTGCCAGCAGGCCCGGATCCGGCTTGAGCTCCTACGAGCAGTACTTC